A selection of T cell receptor beta chains follows, all from one sample in a study of vaccination and CD4 T cells after COVID-19. These receptors' targets are unknown. A single record per CDR3 protein comes from TCRdb applying MiXCR to the PCR reads. The sample holds over 15,000 distinct CDR3 sequences; 30% to 35% are singletons and the top ten take 14% to 15%. Material: cultured CD4+ T cells from blood. The source is a human donor with COVID-19. CDR3s include the opening cysteine and the closing phenylalanine or tryptophan. The D gene is left open where the match is weak. Clone size is not always given. Where it is, it says once, few, many or a class for expanded clones.

>TRBV19|TRBJ1-1|15|TRBD1|NA
CASSPTGVWGTEAFF
TGTGCCAGTAGTCCGACAGGGGTGTGGGGCACTGAAGCTTTCTTT
>TRBV2|TRBJ2-1|11|NA|few
CASTLGNEQFF
TGTGCCAGCACGCTGGGCAATGAGCAGTTCTTC
>TRBV3-1|TRBJ2-7|13|NA|NA
CASSQVASYEQYF
TGTGCCAGCAGCCAAGTTGCCTCCTACGAGCAGTACTTC
>TRBV7-8|TRBJ2-7|13|NA|NA
CASSFLGGAEQYF
TGTGCCAGCAGCTTCCTGGGGGGAGCCGAGCAGTACTTC
>TRBV2|TRBJ1-2|16|NA|NA
CASSETLLPNDYGYTF
TGTGCCAGCAGTGAAACGCTCCTCCCCAACGACTATGGCTACACCTTC
>TRBV30|TRBJ1-6|16|NA|medium-sized
CAWTPGGSSYNSPLHF
TGTGCCTGGACCCCGGGGGGGAGCTCCTATAATTCACCCCTCCACTTT
>TRBV7-6|TRBJ2-7|13|NA|NA
CASSLDQGYEQYF
TGTGCCAGCAGCTTAGATCAGGGCTACGAGCAGTACTTC
>TRBV5-1|TRBJ2-1|16|TRBD1|NA
CASSLQGRRTYNEQFF
TGCGCCAGCAGCTTACAGGGGCGAAGGACATACAATGAGCAGTTCTTC
>TRBV19|TRBJ1-2|15|NA|few
CASSAMWAAAYGYTF
TGTGCCAGTAGCGCGATGTGGGCGGCGGCCTATGGCTACACCTTC
>TRBV6-1|TRBJ2-7|11|NA|NA
CASRWGYEQYF
TGTGCCAGCAGGTGGGGTTACGAGCAGTACTTC
>TRBV7-2|TRBJ1-1|14|NA|NA
CASSITGYGTEAFF
TGTGCCAGCAGCATTACAGGGTATGGCACTGAAGCTTTCTTT
>TRBV7-3|TRBJ2-1|13|NA|NA
CASSSGAGTEQFF
TGTGCCAGCAGCTCGGGAGCAGGGACTGAGCAGTTCTTC
>TRBV6-5|TRBJ2-5|12|NA|few
CASSYGGETQYF
TGTGCCAGCAGTTACGGAGGGGAGACCCAGTACTTC
>TRBV20-1|TRBJ2-2|13|NA|NA
CSARETGPGELFF
TGCAGTGCTAGAGAAACAGGCCCCGGGGAGCTGTTTTTT
>TRBV11-3|TRBJ2-7|13|NA|NA
CASSFQGTYEQYF
TGTGCCAGCAGCTTTCAGGGGACTTACGAGCAGTACTTC
>TRBV20-1|TRBJ1-1|16|TRBD1|medium-sized
CSAGTGVFESGTEAFF
TGCAGTGCTGGGACAGGGGTTTTCGAATCGGGGACTGAAGCTTTCTTT
>TRBV6-2/TRBV6-3|TRBJ2-7|9|NA|NA
CASQDEQYF
TGTGCCAGCCAGGACGAGCAGTACTTC
>TRBV6-5|TRBJ1-1|16|NA|few
CASSYSLVGLNTEAFF
TGTGCCAGCAGTTACTCGCTTGTAGGGTTGAACACTGAAGCTTTCTTT